The 3 T cell receptor beta chains listed next were all sequenced from one sample in a study of T cell responses to AZD1222 COVID-19 vaccine. Libraries were prepared by immunoSEQ multiplex PCR; TCRdb keeps only in-frame clonotypes and omits some of them. The table shows 140,000 to 150,000 clones, with around 92% occurring only once. Sequences were derived from peripheral blood, sampled 28 days after the second AZD1222 dose. The origin of the receptors is an adult who received the AZD1222 COVID-19 vaccine.

V is TRBV7-2 and J is TRBJ1-2; 7 bases are a match to TRBD1. Germline V gives CDR1 SGHTA, CDR2 FQGNSA. This CDR3 region has 15 residues. Losses at the gene ends were 5 bases for V and 8 bases for J; bases not matched to a gene: 14. Written as DNA, the CDR3 is TGTGCCAGCAGCCCGGACAGGTCCGCCTCGGGGGGCTACACCTTC. This codes for CASSPDRSASGGYTF.

The V and J genes are TRBV7-2 and TRBJ2-3; 9 bases match TRBD1. Trimming at V came to 7 bases and at J to 2 bases, leaving 7 bases not matched to a gene. Germline assignment: CDR1 SGHTA and CDR2 FQGNSA. CDR3 length: 15 amino acids. The CDR3 bases are TGTGCCAGCACCACACAGGGGGCTCACACAGATACGCAGTATTTT. This codes for CASTTQGAHTDTQYF.

CDR3: CASSPANQPQHF. In DNA, the CDR3 is TGTGCCAGCAGTCCAGCGAATCAGCCCCAGCATTTT. The chain couples TRBV28 to TRBJ1-5; D is ambiguous. The length of the CDR3 is 12 residues. Looked up from germline, CDR1 is MDHEN and CDR2 is SYDVKM. V was clipped by 5 bases and J by 4 bases, with 6 bases between them.